The 20 T cell receptor beta chains below come from one sample, sequenced in a study of somatic mutations in T cells in chronic GVHD. Sequencing was performed with immunoSEQ multiplex PCR; in TCRdb, only in-frame clones are kept and a portion is missing. The repertoire holds approximately 14,000 clones, with roughly 78% as singletons. Input material: Vbeta20-negative CD4+ T cells from blood. The receptors derive from a male patient aged 50 to 60 with chronic graft-versus-host disease. Some T cells here may be from the graft donor.

The chain carries TRBV5-4 and TRBJ2-5; 13 nucleotides agree with TRBD2. Per germline, CDR1 SGHNT and CDR2 YYREEE (reference sequence). This CDR3 contains 17 residues. The trim removed 4 bases at V and 1 base at J, leaving 7 bases unmatched. The CDR3 loop reads CASSGGTSGAFQETQYF. The CDR3 bases are TGTGCCAGCAGCGGGGGGACTAGCGGGGCGTTCCAAGAGACCCAGTACTTC.

In its sample, this clone was seen once. The chain recombines TRBV18 with TRBJ2-3, with a weak D call TRBD1 (6 bases). CDR1 and CDR2 from the germline V gene are KGHSH and LQKENI. Trimming removed 3 bases from V and 2 bases from J, with 9 bases in between. The CDR3 spans 14 residues. As DNA, the CDR3 is TGTGCCAGCTCACCCACAGGGAACACAGATACGCAGTATTTT. It encodes CASSPTGNTDTQYF.

This clone was detected only once. The V call is TRBV29-1, the J call TRBJ2-1; TRBD2 agrees at 9 bases. This CDR3 comprises 15 residues. Per the germline V gene, CDR1 is SQVTM and CDR2 is ANQGSEA. The J segment lost 6 bases and the V segment lost 3 bases, leaving 9 bases of the junction unmatched. The chain's CDR3 is CSVEYLAGPPNEQFF. The DNA for the CDR3 is TGCAGCGTTGAGTACCTAGCGGGACCCCCCAATGAGCAGTTCTTC.

The chain recombines TRBV6-5 with TRBJ1-2, with D possibly matching TRBD1 (6 bases). Looked up from germline, CDR1 is MNHEY and CDR2 is SVGAGI. V lost 6 bases and J lost 7, with 15 bases in between. This CDR3 is built from 13 residues. The CDR3 spells CASRSTGKGGYTF. The CDR3 nucleotides read TGTGCCAGCAGATCAACAGGGAAAGGTGGCTACACCTTC.

This sequence joins TRBV13 and TRBJ2-1; 9 bases align to TRBD2. Germline lookup yields CDR1 PRHDT and CDR2 FYEKMQ (reference sequence). This CDR3 contains 15 residues. Trimming cost V 4 bases and J 0 bases; bases outside gene matches: 1. CDR3 sequence: CASSSSGASYNEQFF. The CDR3 DNA reads TGTGCCAGCAGCTCTAGCGGGGCCTCCTACAATGAGCAGTTCTTC.

The chain has TRBV28 and TRBJ1-1; no definite D call. Germline CDR1 MDHEN, CDR2 SYDVKM. The CDR3 is made up of 12 amino acids. V lost 6 bases and J lost 9, with 14 bases in between. CDR3 loop: CASRRERAKAFF. CDR3 bases: TGTGCCAGCAGGAGGGAGAGGGCGAAAGCTTTCTTT.

This sequence joins TRBV7-9 and TRBJ1-3; possible D gene TRBD1, 5 bases. There are 14 residues in the CDR3. Trimming stripped 3 bases from V and 8 bases from J, with 14 bases between. Germline assignment: CDR1 SEHNR and CDR2 FQNEAQ (reference sequence). The CDR3 protein is CASSLEGNGDTIYF. The CDR3 nucleotides read TGTGCCAGCAGCTTGGAGGGGAATGGGGACACCATATATTTT.

The V gene is TRBV6-1, the J gene TRBJ1-2; no reliable D call. The CDR3 sequence is 14 residues long. CDR1 and CDR2 from the germline V gene are MNHNS and SASEGT. V gave up 1 base and J gave up 9 bases, with 15 bases separating them. CDR3 in DNA: TGTGCCAGCAGTGAAGAAGAGTCCTTCGGTCGCTACACCTTC. It translates to CASSEEESFGRYTF.

The genes are TRBV6-1 and TRBJ2-6; perhaps TRBD1 as D (5 bases). Trimming removed 3 bases from V and 4 bases from J, with 10 bases in between. The CDR3 spans 15 residues. Germline V CDR1 and CDR2: MNHNS, SASEGT. The CDR3 nucleotides read TGTGCCAGCAGTGACGACAGTCAGGGGGCCAACGTCCTGACTTTC. Its protein product is CASSDDSQGANVLTF.

This chain uses TRBV7-9 with TRBJ2-1, with D possibly TRBD2 on 5 matching bases. Trimming took 5 bases from V and 5 from J, leaving 16 bases between them. Germline V gives CDR1 SEHNR, CDR2 FQNEAQ (reference sequence). The CDR3 extends over 15 amino acids. The CDR3 region has the DNA TGTGCCAGCAGCCCAAGCGGCCTAATACACAATGAGCAGTTCTTC. Its protein product is CASSPSGLIHNEQFF.

This chain links TRBV18 with TRBJ2-2; 8 bases map to TRBD2. V lost 6 bases, J lost 5 bases, and 8 bases stayed unmatched. The CDR3 runs 15 residues. The germline V gene encodes CDR1 KGHSH and CDR2 LQKENI. The DNA for the CDR3 is TGTGCCAGCTCCCTCGGGACTAGTACGACCGGGGAGCTGTTTTTT. It specifies CASSLGTSTTGELFF.

The rearrangement links TRBV5-6 to TRBJ1-1; maybe TRBD1 (6 bases). V was clipped by 5 bases and J by 6 bases, with 11 bases between them. Germline CDR1 reads SGHDT; CDR2 reads YYEEEE. The CDR3 covers 12 residues. DNA for the CDR3: TGTGCCAGCAGATTCAGGGGTGCTGAAGCTTTCTTT. Amino acid sequence: CASRFRGAEAFF.

The rearrangement links TRBV7-3 to TRBJ2-1; 7 bases are a match to TRBD2. CDR1 and CDR2 from the germline V gene are SGHTA and FQGTGA. The CDR3 extends over 17 amino acids. V shed 1 base, J shed 2 bases, and the junction held 8 bases outside the gene matches. In DNA form, the CDR3 reads TGTGCCAGCAGCTTAAGGGGGGGAAGGAGAACCTACAATGAGCAGTTCTTC. As protein: CASSLRGGRRTYNEQFF.

V is TRBV11-2 and J is TRBJ2-7, with 7 bases identical to TRBD1. Trimming at V came to 1 base and at J to 3 bases, leaving 6 bases not matched to a gene. The germline CDR1 and CDR2 sequences are SGHAT and FQNNGV. The length of the CDR3 is 15 residues. CDR3 DNA: TGTGCCAGCAGCTTAGGACAGGGTCCCCGCTACGAGCAGTACTTC. This encodes CASSLGQGPRYEQYF.

This chain connects TRBV9 to TRBJ1-4; D gene unclear. V was clipped by 4 bases and J by 0 bases, with 7 bases between them. The CDR3 has 14 residues. From germline, CDR1 is SGDLS and CDR2 YYNGEE. As DNA, the CDR3 is TGTGCCAGCAGCCGCACTGCAACTAATGAAAAACTGTTTTTT. Translated, it gives CASSRTATNEKLFF.

This clone was observed a handful of times. V is TRBV7-6 and J is TRBJ2-2, with a weak D call TRBD1 (6 bases). Germline lookup yields CDR1 SGHVS and CDR2 FNYEAQ. V was shortened by 3 bases and J by 6 bases, with 17 bases between the two germline ends. This CDR3 is 16 amino acids long. The CDR3 region has the DNA TGTGCCAGCAGCTTGGGTCAGGGGCATTTCCCCGGGGAGCTGTTTTTT. Translating it yields CASSLGQGHFPGELFF.

This clone is a singleton in its sample. The V gene is TRBV6-5, the J gene TRBJ1-1, with 10 positions matching TRBD1. V was clipped by 2 bases and J by 4 bases; unmatched bases: 7. The CDR3 is 16 amino acids. Germline V lookup: CDR1 MNHEY, CDR2 SVGAGI. The CDR3 sequence: CASSYGGGQGSTEAFF. The CDR3 DNA reads as TGTGCCAGCAGTTACGGGGGGGGACAGGGGAGCACTGAAGCTTTCTTT.

This chain links TRBV29-1 with TRBJ1-5, with D possibly matching TRBD1 (6 bases). The V end was cut by 6 bases, the J end by 3 bases, with 12 bases between. The CDR3 consists of 13 residues. The germline V gene encodes CDR1 SQVTM and CDR2 ANQGSEA. The CDR3 sequence is CSVADSLNQPQHF. CDR3 nucleotide sequence: TGCAGCGTCGCGGACAGTCTCAATCAGCCCCAGCATTTT.

The chain employs TRBV5-4 and TRBJ2-7, with TRBD2 matching 11 bases. The CDR3 is made up of 16 amino acids. V was pared by 0 bases and J by 7 bases, with 9 bases of the junction left unmatched. The germline gives CDR1 SGHNT, CDR2 YYREEE (reference sequence). CDR3 sequence reads: CASSLGFSGRANEQYF. Here the CDR3 DNA reads TGTGCCAGCAGCTTGGGTTTTAGCGGGAGGGCCAATGAGCAGTACTTC.

The rearrangement links TRBV10-1 to TRBJ2-3; TRBD2 matches at 7 bases. V lost 3 bases to trimming and J lost 12 bases; unmatched junction nucleotides: 6. CDR1 WNHNN and CDR2 SYGVQD come from the germline V gene (reference sequence). This CDR3 contains 12 residues. The CDR3 protein is CASSDAGADQYF. Here the CDR3 DNA reads TGCGCCAGCAGTGATGCGGGAGCCGACCAGTATTTT.